These T cell receptor beta chains were read from a single sample in a study of control samples from healthy donors and cancer patients. Produced via immunoSEQ multiplex PCR; TCRdb's table is partial and in-frame only. Here the sample spans some 89,000 clones, approximately 89% being singletons. Sequenced input: blood. The receptor source for this set is a man aged 25 to 40 in good health. CDR3s include the opening cysteine and the closing phenylalanine or tryptophan. A D gene is named only where the DNA matches it firmly.

d_call j_call v_call cdr3_aa cdr3_nt
TRBD1 TRBJ1-4 TRBV30 CALNRGGYEKLFF TGTGCCTTGAACAGGGGCGGGTATGAAAAACTGTTTTTT
TRBD2 TRBJ2-3 TRBV3-1/TRBV3-2 CASSQASGGADTQYF TGTGCCAGCAGCCAAGCTAGCGGGGGTGCAGATACGCAGTATTTT
TRBD2 TRBJ2-7 TRBV7-2 CASSFIAGGSYEQYF TGTGCCAGCAGCTTTATAGCGGGGGGCTCCTACGAGCAGTACTTC
NA TRBJ2-3 TRBV13 CASSGTGRRTDTQYF TGTGCCAGCAGCGGGACGGGTAGAAGGACAGATACGCAGTATTTT
NA TRBJ2-1 TRBV7-3 CASSLTGDPYNEQFF TGTGCCAGCAGCTTAACAGGGGACCCATACAATGAGCAGTTCTTC
TRBD1 TRBJ1-1 TRBV6-1 CASSERAWEGQALGAFF TGTGCCAGCAGTGAACGGGCTTGGGAAGGACAGGCCCTAGGAGCTTTCTTT
TRBD1 TRBJ1-1 TRBV28 CASSLSTGFTEAFF TGTGCCAGCAGTCTCTCGACAGGGTTCACTGAAGCTTTCTTT
NA TRBJ1-1 TRBV6-5 CASSYSMAGEDTEAFF TGTGCCAGCAGTTACTCGATGGCAGGGGAGGACACTGAAGCTTTCTTT
NA TRBJ2-7 TRBV18 CASSLQESSSYEQYF TGTGCCAGCTCACTACAGGAATCGAGCTCCTACGAGCAGTACTTC
NA TRBJ1-1 TRBV27 CTSSFAGGLGTEAFF TGTACCAGCAGTTTTGCGGGGGGCTTAGGCACTGAAGCTTTCTTT
NA TRBJ1-2 TRBV9 CASSVWAGGADGYTF TGTGCCAGCAGCGTATGGGCCGGGGGGGCTGATGGCTACACCTTC
TRBD1 TRBJ1-2 TRBV5-4 CASSFMGGQGMDGYTF TGTGCCAGCAGCTTCATGGGTGGACAGGGAATGGATGGCTACACCTTC
NA TRBJ1-5 TRBV28 CASRGFVSGQPQHF TGTGCCAGCAGGGGGTTTGTAAGTGGTCAGCCCCAGCATTTT